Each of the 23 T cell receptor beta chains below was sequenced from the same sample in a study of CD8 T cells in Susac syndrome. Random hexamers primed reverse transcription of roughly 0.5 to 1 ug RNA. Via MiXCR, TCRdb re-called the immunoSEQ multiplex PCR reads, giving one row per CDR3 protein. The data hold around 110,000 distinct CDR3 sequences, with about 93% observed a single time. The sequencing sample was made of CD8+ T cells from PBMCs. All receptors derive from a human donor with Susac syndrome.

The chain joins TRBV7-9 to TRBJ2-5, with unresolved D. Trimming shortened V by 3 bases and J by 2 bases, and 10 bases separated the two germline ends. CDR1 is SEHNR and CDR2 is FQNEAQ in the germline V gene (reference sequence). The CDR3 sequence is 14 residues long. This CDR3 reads CASSFLAGQETQYF. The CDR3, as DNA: TGTGCCAGCAGCTTCTTGGCAGGACAAGAGACCCAGTACTTC.

CDR3 sequence reads: CASSEFRGVGNEQFF. The CDR3 DNA follows: TGTGCCAGCAGTGAATTCCGGGGTGTTGGGAATGAGCAGTTCTTC. The rearrangement joins TRBV6-1 to TRBJ2-1, with TRBD2 as a possible D gene (5 bases). The V end lost 2 bases, the J end lost 7 bases, and 15 bases lay between the germline ends. CDR1 MNHNS and CDR2 SASEGT come from the germline V gene. The CDR3 totals 15 residues.

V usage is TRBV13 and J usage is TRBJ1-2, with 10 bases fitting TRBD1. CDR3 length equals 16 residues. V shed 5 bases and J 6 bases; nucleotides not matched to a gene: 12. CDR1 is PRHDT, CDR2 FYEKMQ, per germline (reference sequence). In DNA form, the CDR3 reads TGTGCCAGCAGCCTAGCCGGGACAGGGGCTGGGGATGGCTACACCTTC. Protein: CASSLAGTGAGDGYTF.

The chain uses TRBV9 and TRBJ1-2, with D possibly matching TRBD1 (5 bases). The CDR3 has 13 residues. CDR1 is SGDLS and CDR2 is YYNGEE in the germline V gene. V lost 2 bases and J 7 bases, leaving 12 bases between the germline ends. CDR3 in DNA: TGTGCCAGCAGCGTCGAGGGGCGAAGTGGCTACACCTTC. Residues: CASSVEGRSGYTF.

CDR3 residues: CSVVLQDYEQYF. The CDR3 nucleotides are TGCAGCGTTGTCCTACAGGACTACGAGCAGTACTTC. The gene calls are TRBV29-1 and TRBJ2-7, with D possibly TRBD1 on 5 matching bases. The CDR3 consists of 12 residues. Germline CDR1 SQVTM, CDR2 ANQGSEA. The V and J ends lost 4 bases and 3 bases respectively, with 10 bases between them.

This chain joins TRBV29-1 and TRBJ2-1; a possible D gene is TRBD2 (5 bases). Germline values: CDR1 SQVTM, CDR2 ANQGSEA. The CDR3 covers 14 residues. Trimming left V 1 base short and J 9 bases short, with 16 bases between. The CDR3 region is CSVEVREGSGEQFF. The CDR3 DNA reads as TGCAGCGTTGAAGTAAGAGAGGGCTCTGGTGAGCAGTTCTTC.

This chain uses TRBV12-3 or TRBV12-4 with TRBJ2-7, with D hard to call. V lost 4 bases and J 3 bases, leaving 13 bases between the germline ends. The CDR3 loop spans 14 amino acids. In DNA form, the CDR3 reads TGTGCCAGCAGTTCGAGCCTCCGCGGCTACGAGCAGTACTTC. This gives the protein CASSSSLRGYEQYF.

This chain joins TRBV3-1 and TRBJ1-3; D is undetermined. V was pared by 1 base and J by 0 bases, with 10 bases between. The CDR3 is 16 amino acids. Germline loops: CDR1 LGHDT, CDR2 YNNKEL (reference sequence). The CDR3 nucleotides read TGTGCCAGCAGCCAAGGGAGCACAGCCTCTGGAAACACCATATATTTT. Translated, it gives CASSQGSTASGNTIYF.

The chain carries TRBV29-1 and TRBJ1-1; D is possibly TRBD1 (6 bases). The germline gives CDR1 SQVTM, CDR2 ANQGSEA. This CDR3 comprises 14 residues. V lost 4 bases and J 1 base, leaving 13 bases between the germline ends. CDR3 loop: CSVASTGRNTEAFF. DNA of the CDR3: TGCAGCGTTGCGAGCACAGGGAGGAACACTGAAGCTTTCTTT.

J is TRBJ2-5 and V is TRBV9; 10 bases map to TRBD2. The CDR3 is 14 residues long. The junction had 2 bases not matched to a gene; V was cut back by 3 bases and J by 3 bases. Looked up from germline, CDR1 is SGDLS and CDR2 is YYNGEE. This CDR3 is CASSGLAGEETQYF. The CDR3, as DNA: TGTGCCAGCAGCGGACTAGCGGGTGAAGAGACCCAGTACTTC.

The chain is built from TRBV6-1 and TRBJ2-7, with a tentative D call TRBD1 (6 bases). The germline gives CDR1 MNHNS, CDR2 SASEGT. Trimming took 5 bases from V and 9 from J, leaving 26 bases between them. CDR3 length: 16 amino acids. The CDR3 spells CASSPRTARWDTGQYF. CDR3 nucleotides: TGTGCCAGCAGTCCCCGGACAGCGAGGTGGGATACGGGGCAGTACTTC.

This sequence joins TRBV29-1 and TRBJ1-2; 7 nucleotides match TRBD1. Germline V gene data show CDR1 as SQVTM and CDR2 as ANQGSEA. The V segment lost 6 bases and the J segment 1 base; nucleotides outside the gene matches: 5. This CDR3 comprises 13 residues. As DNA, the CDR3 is TGCAGCGTGATTGGACAGGATAACTATGGCTACACCTTC. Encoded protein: CSVIGQDNYGYTF.

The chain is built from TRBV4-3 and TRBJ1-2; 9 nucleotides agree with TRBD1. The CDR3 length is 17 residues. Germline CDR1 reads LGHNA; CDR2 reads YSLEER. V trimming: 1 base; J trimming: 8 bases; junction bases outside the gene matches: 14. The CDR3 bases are TGCGCCAGCAGCCAAGTCACGGGGACAGGGACTTGGTGGGGCTACACCTTC. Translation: CASSQVTGTGTWWGYTF.

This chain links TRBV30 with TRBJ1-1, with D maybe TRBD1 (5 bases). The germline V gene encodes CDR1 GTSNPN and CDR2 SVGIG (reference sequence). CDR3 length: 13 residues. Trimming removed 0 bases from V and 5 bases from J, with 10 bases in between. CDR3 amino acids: CAWSVLRGTEAFF. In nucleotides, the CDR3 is TGTGCCTGGAGTGTATTGAGGGGAACTGAAGCTTTCTTT.

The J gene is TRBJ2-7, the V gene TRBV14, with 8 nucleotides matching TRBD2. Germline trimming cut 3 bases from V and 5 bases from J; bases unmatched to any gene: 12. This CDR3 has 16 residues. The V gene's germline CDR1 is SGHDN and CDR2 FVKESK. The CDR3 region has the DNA TGTGCCAGCAGCCACCCCACGGGGGGGCGCGTCCACGAGCAGTACTTC. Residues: CASSHPTGGRVHEQYF.

CDR3 sequence (DNA): TGTGCCAGCAGCCAAGAGACCTTTGGATCGTCACCCCTCCACTTT. This codes for CASSQETFGSSPLHF. The chain is built from TRBV14 and TRBJ1-6; D ambiguous. This CDR3 has 15 amino acids. Trimming cost V 0 bases and J 10 bases, with 13 bases left between them. Germline assignment: CDR1 SGHDN and CDR2 FVKESK.

The CDR3 DNA reads TGTGCCAGCAGCTTAGCGGGGGACACCACCTACGAGCAGTACTTC. As protein: CASSLAGDTTYEQYF. The chain carries TRBV11-3 and TRBJ2-7, with D tentatively TRBD1 or TRBD2 (6 bases each). This CDR3 is built from 15 residues. Deletions cut 1 base from V and 2 bases from J, with 12 bases between. Germline V gene sequence: CDR1 SGHNT, CDR2 YENEEA.

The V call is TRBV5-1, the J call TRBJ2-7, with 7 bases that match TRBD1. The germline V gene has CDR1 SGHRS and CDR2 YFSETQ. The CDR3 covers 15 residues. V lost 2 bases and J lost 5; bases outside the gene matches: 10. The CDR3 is CASSLGPGQSHEQYF. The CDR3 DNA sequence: TGCGCCAGCAGCTTAGGGCCGGGACAGAGCCACGAGCAGTACTTC.

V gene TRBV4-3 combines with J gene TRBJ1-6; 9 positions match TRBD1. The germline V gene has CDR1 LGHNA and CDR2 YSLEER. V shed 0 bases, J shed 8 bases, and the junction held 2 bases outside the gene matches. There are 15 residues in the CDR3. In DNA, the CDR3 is TGCGCCAGCAGCCAAGATAGACAGGGGGATTCACCCCTCCACTTT. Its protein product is CASSQDRQGDSPLHF.

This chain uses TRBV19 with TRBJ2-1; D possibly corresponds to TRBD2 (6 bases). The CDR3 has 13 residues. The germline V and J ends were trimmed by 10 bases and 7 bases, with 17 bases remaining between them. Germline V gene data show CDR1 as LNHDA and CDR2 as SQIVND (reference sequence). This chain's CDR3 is CATSPGVVNEQFF. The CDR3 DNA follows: TGTGCCACCTCCCCGGGAGTCGTTAATGAGCAGTTCTTC.

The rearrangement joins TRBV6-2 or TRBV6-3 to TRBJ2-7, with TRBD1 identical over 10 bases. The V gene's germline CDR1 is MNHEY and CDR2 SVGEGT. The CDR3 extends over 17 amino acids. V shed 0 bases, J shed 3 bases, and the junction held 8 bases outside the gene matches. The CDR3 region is CASSYSIRDRGGYEQYF. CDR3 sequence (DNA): TGTGCCAGCAGTTACTCAATCCGGGACAGGGGAGGCTACGAGCAGTACTTC.

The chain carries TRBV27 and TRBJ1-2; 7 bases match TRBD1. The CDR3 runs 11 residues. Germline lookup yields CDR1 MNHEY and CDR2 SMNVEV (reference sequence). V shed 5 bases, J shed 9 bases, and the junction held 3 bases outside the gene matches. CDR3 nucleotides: TGTGCCAGCAGTATGGGACAGAGCTACACCTTC. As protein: CASSMGQSYTF.

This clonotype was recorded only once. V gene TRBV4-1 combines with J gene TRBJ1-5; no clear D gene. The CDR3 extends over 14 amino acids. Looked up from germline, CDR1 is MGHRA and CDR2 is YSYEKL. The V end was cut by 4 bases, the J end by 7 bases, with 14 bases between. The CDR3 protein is CASSPTKAEQPQHF. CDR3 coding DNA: TGCGCCAGCAGCCCCACAAAGGCGGAACAGCCCCAGCATTTT.